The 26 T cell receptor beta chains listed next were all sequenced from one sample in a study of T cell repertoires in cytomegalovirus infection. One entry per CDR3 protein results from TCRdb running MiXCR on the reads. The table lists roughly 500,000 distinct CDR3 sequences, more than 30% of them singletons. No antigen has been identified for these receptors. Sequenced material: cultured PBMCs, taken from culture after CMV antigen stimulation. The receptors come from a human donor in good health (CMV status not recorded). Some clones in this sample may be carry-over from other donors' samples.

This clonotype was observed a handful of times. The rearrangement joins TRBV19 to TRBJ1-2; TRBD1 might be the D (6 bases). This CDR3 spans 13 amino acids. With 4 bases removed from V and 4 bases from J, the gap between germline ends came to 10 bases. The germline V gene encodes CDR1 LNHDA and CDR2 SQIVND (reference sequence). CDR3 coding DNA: TGTGCCAGTAGTACCGGACAGCGCTATGGCTACACCTTC. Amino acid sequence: CASSTGQRYGYTF.

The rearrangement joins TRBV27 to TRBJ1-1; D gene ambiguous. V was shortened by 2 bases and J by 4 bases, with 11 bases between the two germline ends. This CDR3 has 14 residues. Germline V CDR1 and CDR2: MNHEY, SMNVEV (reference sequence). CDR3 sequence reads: CASSLRPTFTEAFF. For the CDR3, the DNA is TGTGCCAGCAGTTTACGGCCTACCTTCACTGAAGCTTTCTTT.

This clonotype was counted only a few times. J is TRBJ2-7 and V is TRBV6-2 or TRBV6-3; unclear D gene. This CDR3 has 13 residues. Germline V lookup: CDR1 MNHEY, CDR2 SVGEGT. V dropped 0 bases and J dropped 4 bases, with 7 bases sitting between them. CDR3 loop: CASSYSTNYEQYV. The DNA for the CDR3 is TGTGCCAGCAGTTACTCGACAAATTACGAGCAGTACGTC.

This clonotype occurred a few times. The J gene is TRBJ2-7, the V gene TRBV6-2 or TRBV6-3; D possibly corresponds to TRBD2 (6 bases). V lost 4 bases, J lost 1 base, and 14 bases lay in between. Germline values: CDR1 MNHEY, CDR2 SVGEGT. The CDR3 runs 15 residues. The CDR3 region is CASSSPAGRSYEQYV. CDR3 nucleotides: TGTGCCAGCAGTTCCCCCGCAGGGAGGTCCTACGAGCAGTACGTC.

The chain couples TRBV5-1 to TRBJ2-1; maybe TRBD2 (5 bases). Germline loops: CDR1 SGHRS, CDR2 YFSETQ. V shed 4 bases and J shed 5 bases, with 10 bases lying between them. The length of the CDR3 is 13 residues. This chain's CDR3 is CASSPSPDNEQFF. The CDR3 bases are TGCGCCAGCAGCCCTAGCCCAGACAATGAGCAGTTCTTC.

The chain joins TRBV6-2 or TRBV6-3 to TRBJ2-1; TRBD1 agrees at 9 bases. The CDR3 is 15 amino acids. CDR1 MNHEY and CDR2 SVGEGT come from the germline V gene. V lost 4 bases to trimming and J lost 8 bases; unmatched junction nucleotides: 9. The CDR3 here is CASSSRDRVVDEQFF. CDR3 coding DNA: TGTGCCAGCAGTTCCCGGGACAGGGTAGTCGATGAGCAGTTCTTC.

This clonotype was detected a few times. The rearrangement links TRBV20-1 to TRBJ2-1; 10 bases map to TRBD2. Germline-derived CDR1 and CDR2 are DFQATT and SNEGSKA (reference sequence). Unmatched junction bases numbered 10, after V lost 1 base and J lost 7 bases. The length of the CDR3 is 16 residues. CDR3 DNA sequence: TGCAGTGCTAGAGCCACGTCTAGCGGGAGTTGGAATGAGCAGTTCTTC. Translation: CSARATSSGSWNEQFF.

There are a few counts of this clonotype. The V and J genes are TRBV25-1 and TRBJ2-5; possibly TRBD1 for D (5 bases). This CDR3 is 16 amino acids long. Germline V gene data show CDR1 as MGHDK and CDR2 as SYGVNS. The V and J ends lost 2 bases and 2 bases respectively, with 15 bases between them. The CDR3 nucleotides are TGTGCCAGCAGTGAACCCCCCTATCGACAGCAAGAGACCCAGTACTTC. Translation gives CASSEPPYRQQETQYF.

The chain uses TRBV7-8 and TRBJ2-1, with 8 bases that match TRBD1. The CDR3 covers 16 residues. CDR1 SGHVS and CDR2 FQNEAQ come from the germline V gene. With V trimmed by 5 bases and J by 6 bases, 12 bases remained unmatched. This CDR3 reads CASSPLGGQVGNEQFF. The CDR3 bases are TGTGCCAGCAGCCCCCTCGGGGGACAGGTTGGCAATGAGCAGTTCTTC. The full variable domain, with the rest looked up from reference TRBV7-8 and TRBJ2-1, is GAGVSQSPRYKVAKRGQDVALRCDPISGHVSLFWYQQALGQGPEFLTYFQNEAQLDKSGLPSDRFFAERPEGSVSTLKIQRTQQEDSAVYLCASSPLGGQVGNEQFFGPGTRLTVL.

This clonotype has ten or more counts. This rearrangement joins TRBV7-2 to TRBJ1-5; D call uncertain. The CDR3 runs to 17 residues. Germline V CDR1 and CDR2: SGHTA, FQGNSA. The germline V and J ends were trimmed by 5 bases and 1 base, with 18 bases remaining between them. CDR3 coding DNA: TGTGCCAGCAGCCAGCAAACTGGGTATTGGAGCAATCAGCCCCAGCATTTT. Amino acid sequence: CASSQQTGYWSNQPQHF.

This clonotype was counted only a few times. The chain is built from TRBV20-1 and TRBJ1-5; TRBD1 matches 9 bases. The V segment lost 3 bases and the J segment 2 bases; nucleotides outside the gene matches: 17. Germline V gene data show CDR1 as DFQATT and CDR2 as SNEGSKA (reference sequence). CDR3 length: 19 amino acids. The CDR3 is CSASEVGGQGRVGNQPQHF. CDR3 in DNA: TGCAGTGCTAGTGAGGTTGGGGGACAGGGAAGGGTGGGCAATCAGCCCCAGCATTTT.

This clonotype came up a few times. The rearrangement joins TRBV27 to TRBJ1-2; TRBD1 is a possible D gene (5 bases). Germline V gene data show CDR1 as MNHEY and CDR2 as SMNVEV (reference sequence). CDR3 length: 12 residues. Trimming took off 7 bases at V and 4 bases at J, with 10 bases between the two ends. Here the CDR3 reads CASKGPTYGYTF. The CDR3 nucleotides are TGTGCCAGCAAGGGACCTACCTATGGCTACACCTTC.

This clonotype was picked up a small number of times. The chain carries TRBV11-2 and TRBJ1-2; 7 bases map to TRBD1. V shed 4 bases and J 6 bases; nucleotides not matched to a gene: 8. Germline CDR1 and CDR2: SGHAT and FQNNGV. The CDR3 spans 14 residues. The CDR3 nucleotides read TGTGCCAGCAGCTCACGCCGGGACAGACATGGCTACACCTTC. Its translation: CASSSRRDRHGYTF. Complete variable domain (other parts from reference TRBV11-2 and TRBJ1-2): EAGVAQSPRYKIIEKRQSVAFWCNPISGHATLYWYQQILGQGPKLLIQFQNNGVVDDSQLPKDRFSAERLKGVDSTLKIQPAKLEDSAVYLCASSSRRDRHGYTFGSGTRLTVV.

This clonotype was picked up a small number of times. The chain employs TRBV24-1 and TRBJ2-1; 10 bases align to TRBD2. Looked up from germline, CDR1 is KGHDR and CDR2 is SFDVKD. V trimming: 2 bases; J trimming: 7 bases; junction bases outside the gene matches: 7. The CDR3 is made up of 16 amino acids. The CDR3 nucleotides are TGTGCCACCAGTGATTCCGCAGCGGGAGGGCGAAATGAGCAGTTCTTC. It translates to CATSDSAAGGRNEQFF.

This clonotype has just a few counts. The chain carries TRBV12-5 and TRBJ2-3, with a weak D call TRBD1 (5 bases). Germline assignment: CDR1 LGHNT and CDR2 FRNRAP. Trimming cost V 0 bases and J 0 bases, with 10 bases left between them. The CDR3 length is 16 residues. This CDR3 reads CASGLVLQGSTDTQYF. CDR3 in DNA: TGTGCTAGTGGTTTGGTACTCCAGGGTAGCACAGATACGCAGTATTTT.

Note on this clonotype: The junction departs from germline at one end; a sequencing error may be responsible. The CDR3 loop is CVSSQGQGRETQYF. Written as DNA, the CDR3 is TGTGTCAGCAGTCAAGGACAGGGGCGGGAGACCCAGTACTTC. The V and J genes are TRBV2 and TRBJ2-5, with 9 nucleotides matching TRBD1. This CDR3 comprises 14 residues. The germline V gene has CDR1 SNHLY and CDR2 FYNNEI.

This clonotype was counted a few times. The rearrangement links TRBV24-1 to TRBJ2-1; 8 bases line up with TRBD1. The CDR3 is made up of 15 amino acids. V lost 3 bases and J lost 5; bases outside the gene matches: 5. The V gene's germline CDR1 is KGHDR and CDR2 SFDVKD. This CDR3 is CATSDRTGQDNEQFF. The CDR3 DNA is TGTGCCACCAGTGATCGGACAGGGCAGGACAATGAGCAGTTCTTC.

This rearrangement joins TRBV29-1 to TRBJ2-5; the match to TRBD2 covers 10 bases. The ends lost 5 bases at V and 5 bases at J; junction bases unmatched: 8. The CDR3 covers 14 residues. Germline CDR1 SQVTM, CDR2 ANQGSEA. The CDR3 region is CSVRRPGLAETQYF. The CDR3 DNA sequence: TGCAGCGTTCGACGCCCGGGACTAGCGGAGACCCAGTACTTC.

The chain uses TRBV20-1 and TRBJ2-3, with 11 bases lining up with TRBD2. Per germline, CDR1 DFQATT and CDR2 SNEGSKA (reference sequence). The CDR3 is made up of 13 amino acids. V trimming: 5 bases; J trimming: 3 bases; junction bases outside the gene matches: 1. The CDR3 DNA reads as TGCAGTGCTGGGACTAGCGGAACAGATACGCAGTATTTT. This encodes CSAGTSGTDTQYF.

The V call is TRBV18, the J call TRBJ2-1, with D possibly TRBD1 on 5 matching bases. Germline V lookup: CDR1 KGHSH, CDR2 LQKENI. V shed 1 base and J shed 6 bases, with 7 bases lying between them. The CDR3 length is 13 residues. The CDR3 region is CASSPRQGNEQFF. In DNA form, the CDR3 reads TGTGCCAGCTCACCACGGCAGGGCAATGAGCAGTTCTTC.

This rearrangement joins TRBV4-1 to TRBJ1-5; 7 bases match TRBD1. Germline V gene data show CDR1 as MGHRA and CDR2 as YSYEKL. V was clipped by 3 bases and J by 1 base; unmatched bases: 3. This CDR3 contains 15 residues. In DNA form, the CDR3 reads TGCGCCAGCAGCCATGAACAGGGGAGCAATCAGCCCCAGCATTTT. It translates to CASSHEQGSNQPQHF.

CDR3 amino acids: CASSLRGRAYYGYTF. DNA of the CDR3: TGTGCCAGCAGTTTAAGAGGGAGGGCTTACTATGGCTACACCTTC. The chain employs TRBV28 and TRBJ1-2; no reliable D call. This CDR3 is built from 15 residues. Trimming stripped 2 bases from V and 3 bases from J, with 13 bases between. Looked up from germline, CDR1 is MDHEN and CDR2 is SYDVKM.

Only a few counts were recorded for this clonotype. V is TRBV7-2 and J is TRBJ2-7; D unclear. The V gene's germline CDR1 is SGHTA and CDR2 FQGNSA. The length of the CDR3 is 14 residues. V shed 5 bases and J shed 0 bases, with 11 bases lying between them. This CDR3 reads CASSTHTSSYEQYV. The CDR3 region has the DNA TGTGCCAGCAGCACACACACGAGCTCCTACGAGCAGTACGTC.

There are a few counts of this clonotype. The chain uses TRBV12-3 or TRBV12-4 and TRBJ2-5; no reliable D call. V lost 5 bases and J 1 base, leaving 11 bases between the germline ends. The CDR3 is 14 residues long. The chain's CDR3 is CASSPGFGQETQYF. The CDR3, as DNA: TGTGCCAGCAGTCCGGGTTTCGGCCAAGAGACCCAGTACTTC.

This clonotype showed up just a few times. The CDR3 nucleotides are TGTGCCAGCAGTTTATGGGGAACAGCGCAGAGGTCTGAAGCTTTCTTT. Amino acids: CASSLWGTAQRSEAFF. The rearrangement links TRBV28 to TRBJ1-1; no firm D call. Germline values: CDR1 MDHEN, CDR2 SYDVKM. With 0 bases removed from V and 6 bases from J, the gap between germline ends came to 17 bases. The CDR3 runs 16 residues.

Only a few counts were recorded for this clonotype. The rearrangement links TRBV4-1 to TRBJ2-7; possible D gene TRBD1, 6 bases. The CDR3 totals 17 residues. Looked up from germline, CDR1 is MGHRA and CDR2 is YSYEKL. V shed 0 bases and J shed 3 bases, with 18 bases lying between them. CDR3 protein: CASSQDLGSGQLYEQYF. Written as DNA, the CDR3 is TGCGCCAGCAGCCAAGATCTAGGTTCAGGACAGCTCTACGAGCAGTACTTC.